This TCR beta chain was obtained from a study of control samples from healthy donors and cancer patients. Germline CDR1 is SGHDT and CDR2 is YYEEEE. The ends were cut back, 5 bases at V and 5 bases at J, with 19 bases in the middle. This CDR3 has 15 amino acids. Produced via immunoSEQ multiplex PCR; TCRdb's table is partial and in-frame only. This sample has 150,000 to 200,000 clones, with approximately 94% found just once. Sequenced sample: blood. The clonotype was recovered from a man aged 30 to 39 in good health. J is TRBJ1-1 and V is TRBV5-6; a weak D match, TRBD1 (6 bases). The CDR3 DNA reads TGTGCCAGCAGACGGGACTTTAGGGGGGATACTGAAGCTTTCTTT. Translating it yields CASRRDFRGDTEAFF.